One TCR beta chain is described in this entry. Using immunoSEQ multiplex PCR, the repertoire was profiled, and TCRdb retains in-frame clones only, with some absent. The sample lists about 13,000 clones, around 70% occurring once. Germline assignment: CDR1 GTSNPN and CDR2 SVGIG (reference sequence). V lost 0 bases and J lost 0; bases outside the gene matches: 6. CDR3 length equals 17 residues. The entry originates in a study of neoadjuvant nivolumab and ipilimumab in lung cancer. The V call is TRBV30, the J call TRBJ2-7; 12 nucleotides match TRBD2. This sequence was found in an adult with non-small cell lung cancer. Sequencing was performed on peripheral blood, taken after neoadjuvant nivolumab, alone or with ipilimumab, at or shortly before surgery. CDR3 DNA sequence: TGTGCCTGGAGTGTACGGCTAGCGGGAGGGGGCTCCTACGAGCAGTACTTC. Protein: CAWSVRLAGGGSYEQYF.